A single sample gave rise to the 17 T cell receptor beta chains below, sequenced in a study of blood T cell repertoires in COVID-19. Assay used: immunoSEQ multiplex PCR; TCRdb lists only in-frame clones, some missing. The sample consists of fewer than 80,000 clones, around nine tenths of them appearing once. Sample: peripheral blood. These receptors were obtained from an older man with acute or convalescent COVID-19.

This clone was seen just once. The V and J genes are TRBV7-9 and TRBJ2-3; the match to TRBD1 covers 9 bases. The CDR3 extends over 13 amino acids. CDR1 and CDR2 (germline): SEHNR, FQNEAQ (reference sequence). Germline trimming cut 5 bases from V and 6 bases from J; bases unmatched to any gene: 3. In DNA, the CDR3 is TGTGCCAGCAGCGCACAGGGGGCGGATACGCAGTATTTT. This encodes CASSAQGADTQYF. Filled out from reference TRBV7-9 and TRBJ2-3, the complete variable domain reads DTGVSQNPRHKITKRGQNVTFRCDPISEHNRLYWYRQTLGQGPEFLTYFQNEAQLEKSRLLSDRFSAERPKGSFSTLEIQRTEQGDSAMYLCASSAQGADTQYFGPGTRLTVL.

The chain joins TRBV13 to TRBJ1-1; the match to TRBD1 covers 7 bases. Germline V gene lookup returns CDR1 PRHDT and CDR2 FYEKMQ (reference sequence). The CDR3 has 15 residues. The V segment lost 3 bases and the J segment 1 base; nucleotides outside the gene matches: 5. Written as DNA, the CDR3 is TGTGCCAGCAGCTTTCGGACAGGTCGGAACACTGAAGCTTTCTTT. Residues: CASSFRTGRNTEAFF.

The chain combines TRBV7-3 with TRBJ1-2; 7 nucleotides line up with TRBD1. The CDR3 spans 15 residues. CDR1 and CDR2 from the germline V gene are SGHTA and FQGTGA. The trim removed 5 bases at V and 8 bases at J, leaving 14 bases unmatched. The CDR3 DNA follows: TGTGCCAGCAGCCGCCAGACAGGGAGTTTAGAAGGCTACACCTTC. It is translated as CASSRQTGSLEGYTF.

V gene TRBV14 combines with J gene TRBJ2-3; 10 nucleotides match TRBD2. This CDR3 spans 16 amino acids. With 1 base clipped from V and 2 bases from J, the junction kept 3 bases outside the gene matches. The germline V gene encodes CDR1 SGHDN and CDR2 FVKESK. As DNA, the CDR3 is TGTGCCAGCAGCCAAGTTAGCGGGGGGAACACAGATACGCAGTATTTT. This translates into CASSQVSGGNTDTQYF.

In DNA, the CDR3 is TGTGCCAGCCCAGGGGCGGACCTCCCCTACGAGCAGTACTTC. Residues: CASPGADLPYEQYF. The V call is TRBV27, the J call TRBJ2-7, with a tentative D call TRBD1 (6 bases). Trimming cost V 8 bases and J 2 bases, with 16 bases left between them. The germline CDR1 and CDR2 sequences are MNHEY and SMNVEV (reference sequence). There are 14 residues in the CDR3.

This chain links TRBV3-1 (or the pseudogene TRBV3-2) with TRBJ2-5; 11 nucleotides agree with TRBD2. Unmatched junction bases numbered 4, after V lost 6 bases and J lost 4 bases. The CDR3 covers 14 residues. Germline lookup yields CDR1 LGHDT and CDR2 YNNKEL (reference sequence). The CDR3 DNA sequence: TGTGCCAGCAGGCTAGCGGGAGGCTCAGAGACCCAGTACTTC. Translating it yields CASRLAGGSETQYF.

The chain couples TRBV28 to TRBJ1-5, with 8 bases aligning to TRBD1. V lost 8 bases to trimming and J lost 4 bases; unmatched junction nucleotides: 10. Germline CDR1 reads MDHEN; CDR2 reads SYDVKM. The CDR3 sequence is 15 residues long. This chain's CDR3 is CASLGQGAWNQPQHF. The DNA of the CDR3 is TGTGCCAGCCTGGGGCAGGGGGCCTGGAATCAGCCCCAGCATTTT.

This clone was seen just once. The chain uses TRBV28 and TRBJ1-3; D is perhaps TRBD1 (5 bases). CDR3 length: 16 residues. V shed 2 bases and J shed 0 bases, with 11 bases lying between them. CDR1 and CDR2 from the germline V gene are MDHEN and SYDVKM. CDR3: CASSLGGGNSGNTIYF. The CDR3 region has the DNA TGTGCCAGCAGTTTAGGGGGAGGGAACTCTGGAAACACCATATATTTT.

In this sample, this clone turned up a few times. The chain links TRBV29-1 to TRBJ2-2; a possible D gene is TRBD2 (5 bases). V shed 3 bases and J shed 3 bases, with 11 bases lying between them. The germline V gene encodes CDR1 SQVTM and CDR2 ANQGSEA. The CDR3 is made up of 14 amino acids. The CDR3 reads CSVDGLADTGELFF. CDR3 DNA sequence: TGCAGCGTTGATGGGCTAGCCGACACCGGGGAGCTGTTTTTT.

The J gene is TRBJ1-1, the V gene TRBV6-5; unclear D gene. Germline-derived CDR1 and CDR2 are MNHEY and SVGAGI. Between the trimmed V and J ends, which lost 6 bases and 14 bases, there was a span of 25 bases. CDR3 length: 14 residues. The CDR3 DNA reads as TGTGCCAGCAGCCCCATCCGAACACAGCATTCCCGCTTCTTT. It encodes CASSPIRTQHSRFF.

This chain connects TRBV3-1 (or the pseudogene TRBV3-2) to TRBJ2-5; D is perhaps TRBD2 (6 bases). The CDR3 runs to 13 residues. Trimming left V 2 bases short and J 7 bases short, with 11 bases between. Germline V gene sequence: CDR1 LGHDT, CDR2 YNNKEL (reference sequence). CDR3 residues: CASSQRDGGTQYF. CDR3 nucleotide sequence: TGTGCCAGCAGCCAAAGAGACGGGGGGACCCAGTACTTC.

V usage is TRBV7-8 and J usage is TRBJ2-5; TRBD1 matches at 8 bases. The CDR3 runs 13 residues. Losses at the gene ends were 5 bases for V and 2 bases for J; bases not matched to a gene: 1. The germline gives CDR1 SGHVS, CDR2 FQNEAQ. In DNA form, the CDR3 reads TGTGCCAGCAGCCGGGACAGGCAAGAGACCCAGTACTTC. This translates into CASSRDRQETQYF.

The chain uses TRBV15 and TRBJ1-6; 8 nucleotides match TRBD1. Per the germline V gene, CDR1 is LNHNV and CDR2 is YYDKDF (reference sequence). Losses at the gene ends were 8 bases for V and 0 bases for J; bases not matched to a gene: 3. The CDR3 spans 15 residues. DNA of the CDR3: TGTGCCACCCGGGACAGGAGCTCCTATAATTCACCCCTCCACTTT. This translates into CATRDRSSYNSPLHF.

This chain links TRBV5-1 with TRBJ2-6; no definite D call. Germline V lookup: CDR1 SGHRS, CDR2 YFSETQ. The V end lost 5 bases, the J end lost 1 base, and 4 bases lay between the germline ends. The CDR3 is made up of 13 amino acids. CDR3 region: CASRRSGANVLTF. DNA of the CDR3: TGCGCCAGCAGACGGTCTGGGGCCAACGTCCTGACTTTC.

The V and J genes are TRBV28 and TRBJ2-7; unclear D gene. Germline V lookup: CDR1 MDHEN, CDR2 SYDVKM. The CDR3 consists of 11 residues. Trimming shortened V by 10 bases and J by 2 bases, and 9 bases separated the two germline ends. DNA of the CDR3: TGTGCCACAGAAAGAACCTACGAGCAGTACTTC. Translated, it gives CATERTYEQYF.

V usage is TRBV20-1 and J usage is TRBJ2-2; D is undetermined. The CDR3 length is 14 residues. CDR1 DFQATT and CDR2 SNEGSKA come from the germline V gene (reference sequence). Deletions cut 3 bases from V and 2 bases from J, with 10 bases between. The CDR3 bases are TGCAGTGCTAGTTCCACAGATAACACCGGGGAGCTGTTTTTT. This codes for CSASSTDNTGELFF.

The chain couples TRBV27 to TRBJ1-5; TRBD1 matches 8 bases. The V segment lost 3 bases and the J segment 11 bases; nucleotides outside the gene matches: 3. This CDR3 is 12 amino acids long. Germline CDR1 is MNHEY and CDR2 is SMNVEV (reference sequence). The CDR3: CASSFTGGAQHF. The CDR3 DNA reads TGTGCCAGCAGTTTTACAGGGGGGGCCCAGCATTTT.